This T cell receptor (beta chain) was sequenced in a study of cytomegalovirus exposure and HLA in healthy donors. Trimming removed 7 bases at V and 12 bases at J, with 13 bases between. CDR3 length equals 11 residues. Looked up from germline, CDR1 is SNHLY and CDR2 is FYNNEI. The study ran its PCR with 60 Vbeta and 13 Jbeta primers. TCRdb's table, derived via immunoSEQ multiplex PCR, lists solely in-frame clones and lacks some. The table includes approximately 190,000 clones, about four fifths detected once. Input material: PBMCs. The gene calls are TRBV2 and TRBJ2-1, with D perhaps TRBD2 (6 bases). This sequence originates from a woman between 18 and 29 years old in good health and CMV-seronegative. The CDR3 DNA reads TGTGCCAGCACCCTGCGGGATACGCAGTTCTTC. Residues: CASTLRDTQFF.